The 5 T cell receptor beta chains below were found in one sample sequenced in a study of CD8 T cells in ankylosing spondylitis. Whole-study results and caveats: Ankylosing spondylitis blood seemed to carry a telltale TCR beta motif made of several highly homologous variants.

For these TCRs, the target antigens are not known. MiXCR, applied by TCRdb to the 5' RACE reads, yields one record per CDR3 protein. The sample yields roughly 670,000 distinct CDR3 sequences, around 19% seen once. The sample comprised blood, either unsorted or a sorted T cell fraction (not recorded which). These receptors came from a male donor with ankylosing spondylitis.

This chain uses TRBV7-7 with TRBJ1-1; tentative D call: TRBD1 (5 bases). There are 16 residues in the CDR3. Between the trimmed V and J ends, which lost 5 bases and 1 base, there was a span of 17 bases. Germline V CDR1 and CDR2: SSHAT, FNYEAQ (reference sequence). This CDR3 reads CASSRLGPQENTEAFF. DNA of the CDR3: TGTGCCAGCAGCCGTCTGGGACCCCAAGAGAACACTGAAGCTTTCTTT.

A few counts support this clonotype. The chain has TRBV4-1 and TRBJ2-1; D is unclear. The CDR3 has 17 residues. Germline loops: CDR1 MGHRA, CDR2 YSYEKL. Trimming removed 3 bases from V and 4 bases from J, with 19 bases in between. The CDR3 bases are TGCGCCAGCAGCCACGTCTTACCCCAACAAGCGTACAATGAGCAGTTCTTC. It codes for CASSHVLPQQAYNEQFF.

The CDR3: CASSEVGRRETQYF. The CDR3 DNA is TGCGCCAGCAGTGAGGTCGGGAGGCGAGAGACCCAGTACTTC. V gene TRBV10-2 combines with J gene TRBJ2-5; 7 positions agree with TRBD2. CDR1 and CDR2 from the germline V gene are WSHSY and SAAADI. This CDR3 spans 14 amino acids. The V segment lost 2 bases and the J segment 4 bases; nucleotides outside the gene matches: 4.

The rearrangement joins TRBV4-2 to TRBJ1-3, with 8 nucleotides matching TRBD1. J lost 0 bases, V lost 3 bases, and 10 bases had no gene match. Germline V gene lookup returns CDR1 LGHNA and CDR2 YNFKEQ. The CDR3 contains 18 residues. This CDR3 reads CASSQVGSTGGSGNTIYF. CDR3 coding DNA: TGTGCCAGCAGCCAGGTGGGGTCAACAGGGGGCTCTGGAAACACCATATATTTT.

The gene calls are TRBV7-2 and TRBJ1-1; a weak D match, TRBD1 (5 bases). This CDR3 spans 14 amino acids. V was trimmed by 5 bases and J by 1 base, leaving 11 bases between them. The germline V gene encodes CDR1 SGHTA and CDR2 FQGNSA. CDR3 nucleotide sequence: TGTGCCAGCAGCCCAATTACAGGGAACACTGAAGCTTTCTTT. It yields the protein CASSPITGNTEAFF.